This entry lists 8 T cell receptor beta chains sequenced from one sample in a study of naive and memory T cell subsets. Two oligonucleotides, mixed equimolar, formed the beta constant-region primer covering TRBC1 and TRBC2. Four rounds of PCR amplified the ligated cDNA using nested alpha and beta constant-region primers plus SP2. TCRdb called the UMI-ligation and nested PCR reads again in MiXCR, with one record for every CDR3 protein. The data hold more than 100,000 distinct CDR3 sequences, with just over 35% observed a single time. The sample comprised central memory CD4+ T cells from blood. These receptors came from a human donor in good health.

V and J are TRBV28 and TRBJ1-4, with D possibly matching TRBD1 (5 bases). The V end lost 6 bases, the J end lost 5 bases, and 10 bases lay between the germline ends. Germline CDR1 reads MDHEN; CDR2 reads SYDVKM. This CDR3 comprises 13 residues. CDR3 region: CASRRAGNEKLFF. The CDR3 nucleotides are TGTGCCAGCAGGCGAGCAGGGAATGAAAAACTGTTTTTT.

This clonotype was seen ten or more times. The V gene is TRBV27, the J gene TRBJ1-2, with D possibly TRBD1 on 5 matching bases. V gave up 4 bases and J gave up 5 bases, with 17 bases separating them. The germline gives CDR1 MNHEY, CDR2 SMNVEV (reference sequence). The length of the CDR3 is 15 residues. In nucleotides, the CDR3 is TGTGCCAGCAGTTCCTGGGACCGTTCCGAGTATGGCTACACCTTC. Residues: CASSSWDRSEYGYTF.

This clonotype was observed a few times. CDR3 nucleotides: TGTGCCAGCAGCCCCAGGGGATCCTTCACAGATACGCAGTATTTT. Translating gives CASSPRGSFTDTQYF. V is TRBV6-5 and J is TRBJ2-3, with D perhaps TRBD1 (6 bases). Trimming cost V 6 bases and J 2 bases, with 15 bases left between them. CDR1 MNHEY and CDR2 SVGAGI come from the germline V gene. The CDR3 consists of 15 residues.

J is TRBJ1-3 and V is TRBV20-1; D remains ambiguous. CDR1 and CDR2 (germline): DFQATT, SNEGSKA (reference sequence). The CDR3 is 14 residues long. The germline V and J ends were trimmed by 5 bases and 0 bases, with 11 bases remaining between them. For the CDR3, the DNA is TGCAGTGCTGATGCCCGCAGCTCTGGAAACACCATATATTTT. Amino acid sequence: CSADARSSGNTIYF.

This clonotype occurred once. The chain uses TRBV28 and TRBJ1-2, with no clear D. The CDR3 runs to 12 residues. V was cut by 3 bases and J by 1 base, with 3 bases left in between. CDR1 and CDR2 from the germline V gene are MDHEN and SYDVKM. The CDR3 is CASSFHNYGYTF. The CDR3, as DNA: TGTGCCAGCAGTTTCCATAACTATGGCTACACCTTC.

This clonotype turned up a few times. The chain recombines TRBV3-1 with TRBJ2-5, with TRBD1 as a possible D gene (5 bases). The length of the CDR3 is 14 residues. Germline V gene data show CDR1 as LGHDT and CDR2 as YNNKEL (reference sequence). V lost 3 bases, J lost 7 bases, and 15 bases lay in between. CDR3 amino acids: CASSHSPGQGTQYF. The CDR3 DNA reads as TGTGCCAGCAGCCACTCTCCGGGTCAGGGGACCCAGTACTTC.

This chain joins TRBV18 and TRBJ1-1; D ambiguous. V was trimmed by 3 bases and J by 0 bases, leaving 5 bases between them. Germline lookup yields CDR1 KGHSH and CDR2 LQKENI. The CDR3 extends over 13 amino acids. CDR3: CASSPDLNTEAFF. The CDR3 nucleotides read TGTGCCAGCTCACCGGACTTGAACACTGAAGCTTTCTTT.

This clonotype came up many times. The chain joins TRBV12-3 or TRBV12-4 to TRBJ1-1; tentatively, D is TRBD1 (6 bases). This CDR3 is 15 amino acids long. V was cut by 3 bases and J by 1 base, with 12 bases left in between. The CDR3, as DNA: TGTGCCAGCAGTTTTTCCCTGGGGGCGAACACTGAAGCTTTCTTT. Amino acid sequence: CASSFSLGANTEAFF.